Given below is one T cell receptor beta chain in context. The data belong to a study of blood T cell repertoires in COVID-19. The CDR3 consists of 16 residues. Germline CDR1 and CDR2: SGHNT and YYREEE (reference sequence). J was trimmed by 3 bases and V by 5 bases; bases with no gene match: 8. This table comes from immunoSEQ multiplex PCR, and its TCRdb copy is limited to in-frame clones, with some not included. The sample has approximately 280,000 clones, approximately 91% seen once. The receptor was derived from a man aged 18 to 29 with active or convalescent COVID-19. The sample consisted of peripheral blood. The gene calls are TRBV5-4 and TRBJ2-2, with 9 bases fitting TRBD2. The CDR3 loop is CASSPYLAGYTGELFF. CDR3 nucleotide sequence: TGTGCCAGCAGTCCCTACCTAGCGGGGTACACCGGGGAGCTGTTTTTT.